This T cell receptor beta chain was recovered during a study of T cells in women clearing cervical HPV infection (dated 2018 in TCRdb). For the study in its entirety: The cases were 20 to 25 women with histologically confirmed HPV16-related CIN3 or worse, and 2 of those women had invasive cancers. The 20 to 25 controls were women who cleared a single incident HPV16 infection within 12 months without developing precancer or cancer. Case blood was taken at the visit when the lesion was first identified, whereas control blood was taken when infection was no longer detected. Among cases, blood sampling came a median of 149 days after lesion detection, with an interquartile range of roughly 85 to 220 days. Since HLA typing was available for only a few women, HLA type could not be ruled out as a confounder. This exploratory proof-of-principle case-control study, nested within the Guanacaste HPV Natural History Study in Costa Rica, compared TCR repertoires among women with different cervical HPV16 outcomes. Cases were matched to controls by age within five years and by the year the sample was collected. A median age of 34 years was observed in cases versus roughly 38 in controls, and no significant differences in baseline characteristics were found. In the parent cohort, more than 8,500 women aged 18 or older were enrolled in Guanacaste, Costa Rica, during 1993 to 1994 and then followed for approximately seven years. Five blinded duplicates per group were added as quality controls, giving around 60 samples: 50 or so participants and 10 replicates.

As for this clone: Which antigen it targets is not known. The read is 3 residues too short to cover the CDR3 end, so that end is filled in from the germline J gene.

V is trimmed back by 7 bases and J by 4 bases, and the junction contains 5 bases that no gene match accounts for. Via the germline V gene (reference sequence), CDR1 is GTSNPN and CDR2 SVGIG. The CDR3, cysteine through phenylalanine, is 12 amino acids long. The DNA shown is the part of the CDR3 that was read: 27 bases, in frame from base 1. TCR beta CDR3 regions were amplified by multiplex PCR using the immunoSEQ assay from an average of roughly 1,100 ng genomic DNA per sample. Primer bias was corrected in the assay by using a complete synthetic TCR repertoire to establish an amplification baseline. Amplicons were sequenced on the Illumina platform. In the original analysis: Error correction of the sequences involved clustering with frequency ratios plus a modified nearest-neighbor algorithm, after which the sequences were analyzed in the immunoSEQ Analyzer using IMGT gene definitions. At each rarefaction depth, TCR richness and evenness were averaged across 20 rarefaction repeats, and samples with fewer sequences than that depth were excluded. V, D and J gene relative abundances were compared between groups with Wilcoxon rank sum tests, applying FDR correction. In the blinded duplicates, the intraclass correlation was around 96% for TCR richness and averaged 76.4% across 55 to 75 gene segments. Entries here come from immuneACCESS through TCRdb and include only in-frame sequences with V and J called. Some clones fail to appear in such tables; in the studies checked, an unresolved V gene covers under half of the shortfall, and the cause of the remainder is unknown. For V, J and clone size, that table is used; D and trimming come from the DNA. The table for this sample records over 35,000 clones. Of the sample, approximately 34% falls within the top ten clones.

Every participant had a single incident cervical HPV16 infection, and women with prevalent HPV16 infections were excluded. Cervical HPV DNA was detected with MY09/MY11 PCR, and genotyping was done with dot-blot hybridization. Approximately 15 mL of heparinized blood were centrifuged, and the buffy coat was split into aliquots, frozen at -30 degrees C, and then kept at -80 degrees C. QIAGEN kits were used to extract genomic DNA from buffy coat specimens. Overall study outcomes, separate from this receptor: Because the number of T cells per sample was unknown, the richness differences could reflect varying T-cell content rather than repertoire biology. Whether associations preceded infection or resulted from infection could not be shown with the cross-sectional design, and effector/memory subsets and HPV-specific T cells were not isolated. Significantly higher TCR repertoire richness was observed in CIN3+ cases than in controls across sequencing depths, whereas no difference in evenness was found. Lower TRBV6-7 relative abundance was observed in cases than in controls (around 0.1% versus 0.15%; Bonferroni P = 0.0008). Cases were distinguished from controls with an estimated AUC of 0.65 to 0.85 by random forest classifiers combining richness and V gene abundances.

Recombination connected TRBV30 to TRBJ2-5, and 8 junctional nucleotides match TRBD1. Sequenced input: blood buffy coat. The sequence was collected from a woman aged 18 to 69 with a cervical HPV16 infection that either progressed to CIN3+ or cleared (not recorded which). Partial CDR3 DNA: TGTGCCTTAGGACAGGGCGGAGAGACC. The resulting protein is CALGQGGET. The CDR3 in full is CALGQGGETQYF.